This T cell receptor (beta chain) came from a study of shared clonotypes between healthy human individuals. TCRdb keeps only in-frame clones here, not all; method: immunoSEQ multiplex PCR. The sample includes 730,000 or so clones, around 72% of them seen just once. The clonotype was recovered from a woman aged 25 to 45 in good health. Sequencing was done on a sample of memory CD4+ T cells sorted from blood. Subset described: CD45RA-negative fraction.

The chain's CDR3 is CASSLTVTTNEKLFF. The CDR3 DNA sequence: TGTGCCAGCAGCCTCACAGTTACAACTAATGAAAAACTGTTTTTT. The chain uses TRBV2 and TRBJ1-4; no clear D gene. The V gene lost 6 bases and the J gene lost 0 bases, with 11 bases spanning the gap. CDR1 is SNHLY, CDR2 FYNNEI, per germline. There are 15 residues in the CDR3.